Listed below are T cell receptor beta chains from one sample, sequenced in a study of T cell responses to AZD1222 COVID-19 vaccine. Assay: immunoSEQ multiplex PCR; the TCRdb copy retains only in-frame clones and omits some. The sample holds tens of thousands of clones, 80% to 90% seen once. The sequences come from peripheral blood, collected 28 days after the second AZD1222 dose. These receptors were obtained from an adult who received the AZD1222 COVID-19 vaccine. CDR3s include the opening cysteine and the closing phenylalanine or tryptophan. A D gene is named only where the DNA matches it firmly.

D gene: NA; J gene: TRBJ2-2; V gene: TRBV2; CDR3 DNA: TGTGCCAGCAGTTCCGAGAGGAGTACGAACACCGGGGAGCTGTTTTTT; CDR3 protein: CASSSERSTNTGELFF
D gene: NA; J gene: TRBJ1-1; V gene: TRBV4-2; CDR3 DNA: TGTGCCAGCAGCCAAGGCTCAACAGGTGGGCCCTTGAACACTGAAGCTTTCTTT; CDR3 protein: CASSQGSTGGPLNTEAFF
D gene: NA; J gene: TRBJ1-1; V gene: TRBV5-1; CDR3 DNA: TGCGCCAGCAGCTTCGGACCCCCGAACACTGAAGCTTTCTTT; CDR3 protein: CASSFGPPNTEAFF
D gene: NA; J gene: TRBJ2-1; V gene: TRBV10-1; CDR3 DNA: TGCGCCAGCAGTGAGTCGAACCGGAATGAGCAGTTCTTC; CDR3 protein: CASSESNRNEQFF
D gene: NA; J gene: TRBJ2-7; V gene: TRBV20-1; CDR3 DNA: TGCAGTGCTAGCGGCTCCTACGAGCAGTACTTC; CDR3 protein: CSASGSYEQYF
D gene: TRBD2; J gene: TRBJ2-7; V gene: TRBV9; CDR3 DNA: TGTGCCAGCAGCGGGACTAGCGGGAGCGAGCAGTACTTC; CDR3 protein: CASSGTSGSEQYF
D gene: TRBD1; J gene: TRBJ1-2; V gene: TRBV7-9; CDR3 DNA: TGTGCCAGCATGGGACAGGGCGTACAGGGCTACACCTTC; CDR3 protein: CASMGQGVQGYTF
D gene: NA; J gene: TRBJ1-6; V gene: TRBV5-1; CDR3 DNA: TGCGCCAGCAGCTTCTCCCTTAATTCACCCCTCCACTTT; CDR3 protein: CASSFSLNSPLHF
D gene: TRBD1; J gene: TRBJ1-5; V gene: TRBV6-2/TRBV6-3; CDR3 DNA: TGTGCCAGCAGTGGACAGGGGGTCAATCAGCCCCAGCATTTT; CDR3 protein: CASSGQGVNQPQHF
D gene: NA; J gene: TRBJ1-1; V gene: TRBV7-6; CDR3 DNA: TGTGCCAGCAGCTTTTCAGGGAACACTGAAGCTTTCTTT; CDR3 protein: CASSFSGNTEAFF
D gene: NA; J gene: TRBJ1-2; V gene: TRBV28; CDR3 DNA: TGTGCCAGCAGGATAGGCGGGGGGTATGGCTACACCTTC; CDR3 protein: CASRIGGGYGYTF
D gene: TRBD1; J gene: TRBJ2-7; V gene: TRBV27; CDR3 DNA: TGTGCCAGCAGGTATAGAACAGGGGCCTACGAGCAGTACTTC; CDR3 protein: CASRYRTGAYEQYF
D gene: NA; J gene: TRBJ1-3; V gene: TRBV19; CDR3 DNA: TGTGCCAGTAGTACCAAACGACAGACAAACACCATATATTTT; CDR3 protein: CASSTKRQTNTIYF
D gene: NA; J gene: TRBJ2-3; V gene: TRBV28; CDR3 DNA: TGTGCCAGCAGTCTACAATACACAGATACGCAGTATTTT; CDR3 protein: CASSLQYTDTQYF
D gene: NA; J gene: TRBJ1-5; V gene: TRBV7-2; CDR3 DNA: TGTGCCAGCAGAAATAGCAATCAGCCCCAGCATTTT; CDR3 protein: CASRNSNQPQHF
D gene: NA; J gene: TRBJ2-7; V gene: TRBV5-4; CDR3 DNA: TGTGCCAGCAGCCGGGACGCCACCTACGAGCAGTACTTC; CDR3 protein: CASSRDATYEQYF